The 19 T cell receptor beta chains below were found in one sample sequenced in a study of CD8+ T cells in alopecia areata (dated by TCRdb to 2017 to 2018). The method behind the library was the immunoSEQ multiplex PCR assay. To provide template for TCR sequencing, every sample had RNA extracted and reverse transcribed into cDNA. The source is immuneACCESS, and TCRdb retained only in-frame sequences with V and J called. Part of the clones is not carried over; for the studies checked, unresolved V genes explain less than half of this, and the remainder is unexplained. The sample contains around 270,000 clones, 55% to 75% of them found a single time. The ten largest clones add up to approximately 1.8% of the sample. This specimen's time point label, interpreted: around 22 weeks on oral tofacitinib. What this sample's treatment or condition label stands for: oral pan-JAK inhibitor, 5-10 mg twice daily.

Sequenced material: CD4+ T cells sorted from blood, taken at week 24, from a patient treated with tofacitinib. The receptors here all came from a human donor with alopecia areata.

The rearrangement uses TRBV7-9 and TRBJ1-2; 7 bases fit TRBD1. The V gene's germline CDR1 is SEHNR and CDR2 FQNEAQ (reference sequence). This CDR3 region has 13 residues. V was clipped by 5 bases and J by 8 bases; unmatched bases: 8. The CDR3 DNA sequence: TGTGCCAGCAGCCTAAGACAGGGCAGCGGCTACACCTTC. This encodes CASSLRQGSGYTF.

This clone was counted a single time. The CDR3 is CASSSDNEKLFF. CDR3 bases: TGCGCCAGCAGCTCCGATAATGAAAAACTGTTTTTT. This sequence joins TRBV5-1 and TRBJ1-4; D is ambiguous. This CDR3 region has 12 residues. Germline CDR1 is SGHRS and CDR2 is YFSETQ. V was clipped by 3 bases and J by 4 bases, with 4 bases between them.

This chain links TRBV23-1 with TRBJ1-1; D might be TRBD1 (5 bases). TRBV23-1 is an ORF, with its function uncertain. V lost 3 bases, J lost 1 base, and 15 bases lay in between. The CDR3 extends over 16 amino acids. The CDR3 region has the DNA TGCGCCAGCAGTCACTCCCAGGGCTCCACGAACACTGAAGCTTTCTTT. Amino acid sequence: CASSHSQGSTNTEAFF.

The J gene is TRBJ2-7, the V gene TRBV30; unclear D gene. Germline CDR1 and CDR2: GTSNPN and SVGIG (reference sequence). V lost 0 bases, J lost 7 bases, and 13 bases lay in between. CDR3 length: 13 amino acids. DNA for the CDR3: TGTGCCTGGAGTGTATCCGCTTCCTTAGAGCAGTACTTC. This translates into CAWSVSASLEQYF. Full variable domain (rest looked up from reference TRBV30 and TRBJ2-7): SQTIHQWPATLVQPVGSPLSLECTVEGTSNPNLYWYRQAAGRGLQLLFYSVGIGQISSEVPQNLSASRPQDRQFILSSKKLLLSDSGFYLCAWSVSASLEQYFGPGTRLTVT.

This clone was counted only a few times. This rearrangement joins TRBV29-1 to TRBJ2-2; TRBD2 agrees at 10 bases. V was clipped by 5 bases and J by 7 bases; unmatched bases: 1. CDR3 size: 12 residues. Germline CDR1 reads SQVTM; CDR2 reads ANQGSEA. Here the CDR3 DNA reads TGCAGCGTTCTAGCGGGGGTCGGGGAGCTGTTTTTT. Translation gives CSVLAGVGELFF.

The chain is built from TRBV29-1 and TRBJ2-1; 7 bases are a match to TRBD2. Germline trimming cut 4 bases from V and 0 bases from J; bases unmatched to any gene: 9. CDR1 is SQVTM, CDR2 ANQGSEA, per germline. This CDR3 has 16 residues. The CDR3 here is CSVVGRGTSSYNEQFF. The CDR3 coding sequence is TGCAGCGTTGTAGGGCGGGGGACCAGCTCCTACAATGAGCAGTTCTTC.

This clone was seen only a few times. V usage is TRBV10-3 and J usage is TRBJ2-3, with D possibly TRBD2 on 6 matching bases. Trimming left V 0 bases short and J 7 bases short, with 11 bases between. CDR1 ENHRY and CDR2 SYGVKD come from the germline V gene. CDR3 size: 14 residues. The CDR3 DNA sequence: TGTGCCATCAGTGAGTCTTTTGGGAGGAATACGCAGTATTTT. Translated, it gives CAISESFGRNTQYF.

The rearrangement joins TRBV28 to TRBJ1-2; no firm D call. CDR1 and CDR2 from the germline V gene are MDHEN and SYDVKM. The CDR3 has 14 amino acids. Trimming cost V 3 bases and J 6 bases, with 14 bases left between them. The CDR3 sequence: CASSFTWVRNGYTF. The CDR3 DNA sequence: TGTGCCAGCAGTTTCACCTGGGTCAGGAATGGCTACACCTTC.

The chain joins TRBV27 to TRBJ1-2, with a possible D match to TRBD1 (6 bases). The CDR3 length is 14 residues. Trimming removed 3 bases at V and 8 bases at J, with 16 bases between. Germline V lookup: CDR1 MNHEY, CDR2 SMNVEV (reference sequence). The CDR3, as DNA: TGTGCCAGCAGTTTTATGGGGGGGCCGGGAGGCTACACCTTC. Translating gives CASSFMGGPGGYTF.

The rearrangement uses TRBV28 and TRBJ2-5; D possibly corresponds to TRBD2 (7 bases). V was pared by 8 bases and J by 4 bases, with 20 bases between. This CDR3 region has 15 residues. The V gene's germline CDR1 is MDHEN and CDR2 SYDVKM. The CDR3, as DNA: TGTGCCAGCCTCTCTCAGGTGGGGGGGCGAGAGACCCAGTACTTC. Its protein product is CASLSQVGGRETQYF.

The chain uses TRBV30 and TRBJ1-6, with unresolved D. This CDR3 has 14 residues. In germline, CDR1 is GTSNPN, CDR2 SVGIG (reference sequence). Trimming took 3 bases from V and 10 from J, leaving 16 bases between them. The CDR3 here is CAWRDPTKVSPLHF. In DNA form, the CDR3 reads TGTGCCTGGAGAGACCCGACAAAGGTCTCACCCCTCCACTTT.

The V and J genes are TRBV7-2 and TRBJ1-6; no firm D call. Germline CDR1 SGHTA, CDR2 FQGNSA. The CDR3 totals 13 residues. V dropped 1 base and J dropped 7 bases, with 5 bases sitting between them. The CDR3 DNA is TGTGCCAGCAGCTTAGATCCCAATTCACCCCTCCACTTT. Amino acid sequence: CASSLDPNSPLHF.

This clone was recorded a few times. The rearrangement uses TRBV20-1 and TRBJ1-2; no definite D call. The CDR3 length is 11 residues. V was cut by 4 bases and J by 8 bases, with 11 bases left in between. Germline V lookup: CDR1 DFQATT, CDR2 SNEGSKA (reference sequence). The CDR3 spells CSAIQVEGYTF. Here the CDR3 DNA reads TGCAGTGCTATCCAGGTAGAGGGCTACACCTTC.

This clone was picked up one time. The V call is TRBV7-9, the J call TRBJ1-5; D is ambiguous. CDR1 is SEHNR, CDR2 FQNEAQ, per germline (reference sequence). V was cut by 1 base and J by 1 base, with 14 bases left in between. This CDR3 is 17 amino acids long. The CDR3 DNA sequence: TGTGCCAGCAGCTTAGGGTCGGGCCTAGGGAGCAATCAGCCCCAGCATTTT. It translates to CASSLGSGLGSNQPQHF.

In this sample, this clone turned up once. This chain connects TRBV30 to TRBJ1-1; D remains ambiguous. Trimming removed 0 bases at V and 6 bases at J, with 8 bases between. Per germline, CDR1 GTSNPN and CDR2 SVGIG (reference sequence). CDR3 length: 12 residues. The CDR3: CAWSVPFSEAFF. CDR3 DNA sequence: TGTGCCTGGAGTGTTCCGTTCTCTGAAGCTTTCTTT.

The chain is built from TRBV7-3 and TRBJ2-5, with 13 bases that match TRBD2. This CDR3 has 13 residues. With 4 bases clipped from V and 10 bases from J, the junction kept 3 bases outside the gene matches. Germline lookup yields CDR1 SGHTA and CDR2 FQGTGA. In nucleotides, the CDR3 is TGTGCCAGCAGCTCCGGACTAGCGGGGGTCCAGTACTTC. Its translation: CASSSGLAGVQYF.

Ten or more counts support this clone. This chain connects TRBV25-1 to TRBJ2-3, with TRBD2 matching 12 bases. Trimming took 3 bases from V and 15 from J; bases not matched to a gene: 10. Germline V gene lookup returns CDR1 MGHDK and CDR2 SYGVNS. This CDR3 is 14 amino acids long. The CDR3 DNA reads TGTGCCAGCAGTGAGGCGCTAGCGGGGGGGGTTGAATATTTT. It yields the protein CASSEALAGGVEYF.

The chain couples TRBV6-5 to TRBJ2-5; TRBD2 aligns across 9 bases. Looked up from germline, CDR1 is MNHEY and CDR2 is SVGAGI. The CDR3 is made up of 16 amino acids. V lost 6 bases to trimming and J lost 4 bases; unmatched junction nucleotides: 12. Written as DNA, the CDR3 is TGTGCCAGCAGCTACCGTGGGCTAGCGGGGTCAGAGACCCAGTACTTC. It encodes CASSYRGLAGSETQYF.

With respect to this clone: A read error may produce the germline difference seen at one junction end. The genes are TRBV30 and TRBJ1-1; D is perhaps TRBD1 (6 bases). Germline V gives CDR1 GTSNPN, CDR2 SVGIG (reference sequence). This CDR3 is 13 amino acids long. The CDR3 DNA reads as TGTGCCTGGACCCCTGGGGGGGGGCCTGAAGTTTTCTTT. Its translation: CAWTPGGGPEVFF. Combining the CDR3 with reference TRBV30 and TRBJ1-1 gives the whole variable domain SQTIHQWPATLVQPVGSPLSLECTVEGTSNPNLYWYRQAAGRGLQLLFYSVGIGQISSEVPQNLSASRPQDRQFILSSKKLLLSDSGFYLCAWTPGGGPEVFFGQGTRLTVV.